The clone carrying this TCR beta chain was detected only a few times. The data derive from a study of T-cell reconstitution after alpha-beta-depleted transplantation in children. Looked up from germline, CDR1 is KGHSH and CDR2 is LQKENI. V gave up 3 bases and J gave up 5 bases, with 11 bases separating them. The CDR3 is made up of 13 amino acids. As it was prepared, the TCRbeta library received unique molecular identifiers. MiXCR, run by TCRdb on the PCR reads, gives a single entry per CDR3 protein. The repertoire holds roughly 23,000 distinct CDR3 sequences, 11% seen once, with roughly a quarter in the top ten.

The clonotype comes from a human donor who donated a stem cell graft to a child with chronic granulomatous disease. This chain uses TRBV18 with TRBJ2-7; tentatively, D is TRBD2 (5 bases). This sample comprised PBMCs from the stem cell graft donor, obtained from the stem cell graft. The CDR3 DNA is TGTGCCAGCTCACCGTTTAGCGCGAACGAGCAGTACTTC. Encoded protein: CASSPFSANEQYF. Together with reference TRBV18 and TRBJ2-7, the CDR3 gives the full variable domain: NAGVMQNPRHLVRRRGQEARLRCSPMKGHSHVYWYRQLPEEGLKFMVYLQKENIIDESGMPKERFSAEFPKEGPSILRIQQVVRGDSAAYFCASSPFSANEQYFGPGTRLTVT.